The T cell receptor beta chain described here comes from a study of T cells after somatic rescue of genetic block. Some clones are missing from TCRdb's copy, which holds only in-frame ones; the method was immunoSEQ multiplex PCR. The sample holds approximately 88,000 clones, approximately 90% seen once. The germline V and J ends were trimmed by 5 bases and 3 bases, with 8 bases remaining between them. CDR1 and CDR2 from the germline V gene are MNHEY and SMNVEV (reference sequence). The CDR3 totals 14 residues. The chain couples TRBV27 to TRBJ2-6; TRBD2 might be the D (5 bases). The receptor's source is a woman younger than 35. Input material: peripheral blood mononuclear cells (PBMCs). The CDR3 DNA reads TGTGCCAGCAGTCTCGGGAATGGGGCCAACGTCCTGACTTTC. It codes for CASSLGNGANVLTF.